A selection of T cell receptor beta chains follows, all from one sample in a study of blood T cells in healthy people across ages. TCRdb re-derived calls from the 5' RACE reads in MiXCR, one entry per CDR3 protein. The top ten hold 23% of the sample, which has 1.8 million or so distinct CDR3 sequences, about 39% seen once. The sequencing input was blood. The receptors derive from a human donor in good health. The CDR3 runs from the conserved cysteine through the conserved F or W. A D gene is named only where the DNA matches it firmly. Clone size is not always given. Where it is, it says once, few, many or a class for expanded clones.

CDR3: CASSEGGGRDSYNEQFF
DNA: TGCGCCAGCAGTGAGGGCGGGGGCCGTGACTCCTACAATGAGCAGTTCTTC
size: few
V: TRBV10-2
D: NA
J: TRBJ2-1

CDR3: CASSPRRREGNGEQYF
DNA: TGTGCCAGCAGCCCGAGACGCAGGGAGGGCAATGGGGAGCAGTACTTC
size: NA
V: TRBV4-2
D: TRBD2
J: TRBJ2-7

CDR3: CATSGKGGGSQPQHF
DNA: TGTGCCACCAGTGGGAAAGGGGGCGGGAGCCAGCCCCAGCATTTT
size: few
V: TRBV24-1
D: TRBD1
J: TRBJ1-5

CDR3: CAISETGPESGQYF
DNA: TGTGCCATCAGTGAGACAGGACCGGAGTCGGGGCAGTACTTC
size: NA
V: TRBV10-3
D: NA
J: TRBJ2-7

CDR3: CATSSSPGLATNEQFF
DNA: TGTGCCACCAGTTCCTCTCCGGGACTAGCGACCAATGAGCAGTTCTTC
size: NA
V: TRBV24-1
D: TRBD2
J: TRBJ2-1

CDR3: CASRMGLTAGGYTF
DNA: TGCGCCAGCCGGATGGGACTTACTGCGGGAGGCTACACCTTC
size: NA
V: TRBV5-1
D: NA
J: TRBJ1-2

CDR3: CATRFEDYGYTF
DNA: TGTGCCACCCGCTTCGAGGACTATGGCTACACCTTC
size: few
V: TRBV10-3
D: NA
J: TRBJ1-2

CDR3: CASSFGVLGEQYF
DNA: TGTGCCAGCAGCTTTGGGGTCCTCGGCGAGCAGTACTTC
size: NA
V: TRBV7-3
D: NA
J: TRBJ2-7

CDR3: CASSINSGGGRNEQFF
DNA: TGTGCCAGCAGCATCAATTCAGGGGGTGGGCGGAATGAGCAGTTCTTC
size: few
V: TRBV7-9
D: TRBD1
J: TRBJ2-1

CDR3: CSAWRSLDTEAFF
DNA: TGCAGTGCTTGGCGGAGCCTGGACACTGAAGCTTTCTTT
size: NA
V: TRBV20-1
D: NA
J: TRBJ1-1

CDR3: CSATSGLNGYTF
DNA: TGCAGTGCTACCTCGGGGTTAAATGGCTACACCTTC
size: NA
V: TRBV20-1
D: NA
J: TRBJ1-2

CDR3: CASSQRATFDNEQFF
DNA: TGTGCCAGCAGCCAAAGGGCTACATTCGACAATGAGCAGTTCTTC
size: NA
V: TRBV3-1
D: NA
J: TRBJ2-1

CDR3: CASSRAGANEQYF
DNA: TGTGCCAGCAGTCGGGCAGGGGCTAACGAGCAGTACTTC
size: few
V: TRBV28
D: NA
J: TRBJ2-7

CDR3: CSVGPRALLPTDTQYF
DNA: TGCAGCGTTGGTCCCCGGGCCCTCCTTCCCACAGATACGCAGTATTTT
size: NA
V: TRBV29-1
D: NA
J: TRBJ2-3

CDR3: CASSLGGRVEETQYF
DNA: TGTGCCAGCAGCTTAGGGGGCAGGGTCGAAGAGACCCAGTACTTC
size: many
V: TRBV7-9
D: NA
J: TRBJ2-5

CDR3: CSVDKTGEDGYGYTF
DNA: TGCAGCGTTGATAAAACAGGGGAGGATGGCTATGGCTACACCTTC
size: few
V: TRBV29-1
D: TRBD1
J: TRBJ1-2

CDR3: CASSPSPSSGGWDTQYF
DNA: TGCGCCAGCAGCCCTTCACCCTCTAGCGGGGGGTGGGATACGCAGTATTTT
size: NA
V: TRBV4-3
D: TRBD2
J: TRBJ2-3

CDR3: CASSPLAGGQIGEQYF
DNA: TGTGCCAGCAGTCCTCTGGCGGGGGGGCAAATTGGCGAGCAGTACTTC
size: few
V: TRBV6-6
D: TRBD2
J: TRBJ2-7

CDR3: CASSSQGPLNTEAFF
DNA: TGCGCCAGCAGCTCACAGGGACCATTGAACACTGAAGCTTTCTTT
size: NA
V: TRBV5-1
D: NA
J: TRBJ1-1

CDR3: CASISRGTEAFF
DNA: TGTGCCAGCATCTCAAGAGGGACTGAAGCTTTCTTT
size: NA
V: TRBV3-1
D: NA
J: TRBJ1-1

CDR3: CSARLQGSNQPQHF
DNA: TGCAGTGCTAGGCTACAGGGAAGCAATCAGCCCCAGCATTTT
size: few
V: TRBV20-1
D: NA
J: TRBJ1-5

CDR3: CASSDLSGGRYEQYF
DNA: TGTGCCAGCAGCGACCTTAGCGGGGGACGCTACGAGCAGTACTTC
size: NA
V: TRBV6-6
D: TRBD2
J: TRBJ2-7

CDR3: CSVPDRGRATGELFF
DNA: TGCAGTGTGCCCGACAGGGGACGAGCCACCGGGGAGCTGTTTTTT
size: NA
V: TRBV20-1
D: TRBD1
J: TRBJ2-2

CDR3: CVSGLVPETSYAFF
DNA: TGTGTTAGTGGTTTGGTCCCGGAAACAAGTTACGCTTTCTTT
size: NA
V: TRBV12-5
D: NA
J: TRBJ1-1

CDR3: CSARDREASPLHF
DNA: TGCAGTGCTAGGGACAGGGAGGCTTCACCCCTCCACTTT
size: NA
V: TRBV20-1
D: TRBD1
J: TRBJ1-6

CDR3: CASSLIWEDTQYF
DNA: TGTGCCAGCAGCTTAATATGGGAAGATACGCAGTATTTT
size: NA
V: TRBV7-2
D: NA
J: TRBJ2-3

CDR3: CASSFESTGELFF
DNA: TGCGCCAGCAGCTTTGAAAGCACCGGGGAGCTGTTTTTT
size: few
V: TRBV5-1
D: NA
J: TRBJ2-2

CDR3: CAISEGLGNQPQHF
DNA: TGTGCCATCAGTGAGGGACTGGGCAATCAGCCCCAGCATTTT
size: NA
V: TRBV10-3
D: NA
J: TRBJ1-5

CDR3: CAGSYGQGTTQNIQYF
DNA: TGCGCCGGCAGCTACGGACAGGGGACAACCCAAAACATTCAGTACTTC
size: NA
V: TRBV5-1
D: TRBD1
J: TRBJ2-4

CDR3: CASSLARQGLNSPLHF
DNA: TGTGCCAGCAGCTTGGCAAGGCAGGGACTTAATTCACCCCTCCACTTT
size: NA
V: TRBV5-6
D: NA
J: TRBJ1-6

CDR3: CASSPSRGIQYF
DNA: TGTGCCAGCAGCCCTAGTCGGGGGATACAGTACTTC
size: many
V: TRBV7-2
D: NA
J: TRBJ2-4

CDR3: CASSPQGASGNTIYF
DNA: TGTGCCAGCAGTCCACAGGGGGCATCTGGAAACACCATATATTTT
size: few
V: TRBV2
D: TRBD1
J: TRBJ1-3

CDR3: CASSQAGLQETQYF
DNA: TGTGCTAGCAGCCAAGCAGGACTACAAGAGACCCAGTACTTC
size: few
V: TRBV7-7
D: NA
J: TRBJ2-5

CDR3: CASRPGMGYNQPQHF
DNA: TGTGCCAGCAGGCCTGGTATGGGGTACAATCAGCCCCAGCATTTT
size: NA
V: TRBV6-5
D: NA
J: TRBJ1-5

CDR3: CASSQVGEGGVSNGYTF
DNA: TGTGCCAGCAGCCAAGTCGGGGAGGGTGGAGTCTCAAATGGCTACACCTTC
size: few
V: TRBV4-2
D: NA
J: TRBJ1-2

CDR3: CASSGPTRGRDAYEQYF
DNA: TGTGCCAGCAGCGGACCGACGAGGGGCAGGGACGCCTACGAGCAGTACTTC
size: NA
V: TRBV9
D: NA
J: TRBJ2-7

CDR3: CASSYSFLLGSEYGNQPQHF
DNA: TGTGCCAGCAGTTACTCGTTTTTATTGGGGTCGGAATATGGCAATCAGCCCCAGCATTTT
size: many
V: TRBV6-2/TRBV6-3
D: NA
J: TRBJ1-5

CDR3: CASSLLFGREKLFF
DNA: TGTGCCAGCAGTTTATTATTTGGAAGAGAAAAACTGTTTTTT
size: NA
V: TRBV28
D: NA
J: TRBJ1-4

CDR3: CASSSGRLSEETQYF
DNA: TGTGCCAGCAGTTCTGGGCGGCTAAGTGAAGAGACCCAGTACTTC
size: few
V: TRBV12-3/TRBV12-4
D: NA
J: TRBJ2-5

CDR3: CASSWGGNGYTF
DNA: TGCGCCAGCAGCTGGGGAGGGAATGGCTACACCTTC
size: few
V: TRBV5-1
D: NA
J: TRBJ1-2

CDR3: CAISSGQYGYTF
DNA: TGTGCCATCAGCTCCGGACAGTATGGCTACACCTTC
size: once
V: TRBV10-3
D: NA
J: TRBJ1-2

CDR3: CASRGRGRNTEAFF
DNA: TGTGCCAGCCGGGGTCGAGGGCGGAACACTGAAGCTTTCTTT
size: NA
V: TRBV6-5
D: NA
J: TRBJ1-1